These 17 T cell receptor beta chains were sequenced from one sample in a study of T cells in localized non-small cell lung cancer. Only in-frame clones appear in the TCRdb table, and some are missing; sequencing was by immunoSEQ multiplex PCR. The data hold approximately 52,000 clones, with around 86% observed a single time. Source: peripheral blood, taken before any cancer treatment. Receptors originate from a male donor older than 55 with stage III squamous cell lung carcinoma.

The chain has TRBV7-2 and TRBJ2-7; D is unclear. This CDR3 is 13 amino acids long. Trimming took off 4 bases at V and 3 bases at J, with 10 bases between the two ends. Germline V CDR1 and CDR2: SGHTA, FQGNSA. The CDR3 DNA sequence: TGTGCCAGCAGCTCCACCTTAGGCTACGAGCAGTACTTC. This codes for CASSSTLGYEQYF.

The CDR3 here is CASRISQGYEQYF. Written as DNA, the CDR3 is TGCGCCAGCAGAATTTCACAGGGTTACGAGCAGTACTTC. The rearrangement joins TRBV10-2 to TRBJ2-7; a possible D gene is TRBD1 (6 bases). Trimming removed 6 bases at V and 4 bases at J, with 13 bases between. Germline loops: CDR1 WSHSY, CDR2 SAAADI. This CDR3 comprises 13 residues.

This clone was detected only once. V usage is TRBV11-2 and J usage is TRBJ2-3, with D uncertain. The CDR3 is made up of 15 amino acids. Per germline, CDR1 SGHAT and CDR2 FQNNGV. With 5 bases removed from V and 6 bases from J, the gap between germline ends came to 18 bases. The CDR3 DNA follows: TGTGCCAGCAGCGCCCGCCCTACCCCCTCGGATACGCAGTATTTT. This gives the protein CASSARPTPSDTQYF.

The chain employs TRBV13 and TRBJ2-7; maybe TRBD1 (6 bases). Germline CDR1 is PRHDT and CDR2 is FYEKMQ (reference sequence). V lost 1 base to trimming and J lost 6 bases, with 13 bases between them. The length of the CDR3 is 14 residues. CDR3: CASSLEGQLSEQYF. In nucleotides, the CDR3 is TGTGCCAGCAGCTTAGAAGGACAGTTATCCGAGCAGTACTTC.

This chain uses TRBV6-1 with TRBJ1-2; TRBD1 is a possible D gene (5 bases). CDR1 MNHNS and CDR2 SASEGT come from the germline V gene. The CDR3 is 15 residues long. The germline V and J ends were trimmed by 6 bases and 2 bases, with 16 bases remaining between them. DNA for the CDR3: TGTGCCAGCAGACTAATCTGGGGGGAAAACTATGGCTACACCTTC. Protein sequence: CASRLIWGENYGYTF.

The V and J genes are TRBV14 and TRBJ2-7; TRBD2 agrees at 7 bases. Germline V gene lookup returns CDR1 SGHDN and CDR2 FVKESK. The junction had 5 bases not matched to a gene; V was cut back by 3 bases and J by 6 bases. The CDR3 has 13 amino acids. The CDR3 sequence is CASSQNWGGEQYF. CDR3 DNA sequence: TGTGCCAGCAGCCAGAACTGGGGGGGCGAGCAGTACTTC.

This rearrangement joins TRBV11-1 to TRBJ2-5, with D tentatively TRBD1 or TRBD2 (5 bases each). CDR1 SGHAT and CDR2 FQDESV come from the germline V gene (reference sequence). The CDR3 has 14 residues. Trimming stripped 6 bases from V and 1 base from J, with 12 bases between. DNA of the CDR3: TGTGCCAGCAGTCCCCCGGGGACCCAAGAGACCCAGTACTTC. Residues: CASSPPGTQETQYF.

The genes are TRBV11-2 and TRBJ2-7; unclear D gene. Germline-derived CDR1 and CDR2 are SGHAT and FQNNGV. This CDR3 has 16 residues. Trimming took off 4 bases at V and 0 bases at J, with 16 bases between the two ends. In DNA, the CDR3 is TGTGCCAGCAGCTCCGTTCATCGGGCTGGCTCCTACGAGCAGTACTTC. Translating it yields CASSSVHRAGSYEQYF.

The rearrangement joins TRBV5-1 to TRBJ2-6; a weak D match, TRBD2 (5 bases). Germline loops: CDR1 SGHRS, CDR2 YFSETQ. The CDR3 length is 15 residues. Trimming took 7 bases from V and 2 from J, leaving 13 bases between them. In DNA, the CDR3 is TGCGCCAGCGGCTCCTCGGGGACTGGGGCCAACGTCCTGACTTTC. It yields the protein CASGSSGTGANVLTF.

This chain joins TRBV18 and TRBJ2-5; D is unresolved. The germline V and J ends were trimmed by 2 bases and 2 bases, with 12 bases remaining between them. The CDR3 contains 15 residues. CDR1 and CDR2 from the germline V gene are KGHSH and LQKENI. The chain's CDR3 is CASSPDMGNQETQYF. The CDR3 bases are TGTGCCAGCTCACCAGATATGGGGAATCAAGAGACCCAGTACTTC.

This chain connects TRBV18 to TRBJ2-7, with D unclear. V shed 1 base and J shed 2 bases, with 9 bases lying between them. The germline V gene encodes CDR1 KGHSH and CDR2 LQKENI. The CDR3 runs 14 residues. CDR3 sequence reads: CASSPQNKPYEQYF. In nucleotides, the CDR3 is TGTGCCAGCTCACCACAAAACAAGCCCTACGAGCAGTACTTC.

This clone was observed once. This rearrangement joins TRBV30 to TRBJ2-2, with D uncertain. The CDR3 is 14 amino acids. V was trimmed by 1 base and J by 7 bases, leaving 13 bases between them. The germline CDR1 and CDR2 sequences are GTSNPN and SVGIG (reference sequence). The CDR3 spells CAWSEGSLDGELFF. The CDR3 DNA is TGTGCCTGGAGTGAAGGATCTTTGGACGGGGAGCTGTTTTTT.

Notes on this clone: One end of the junction fails to match germline, which may point to a read error. This sequence joins TRBV10-3 and TRBJ2-7; D perhaps matches TRBD2 (6 bases). CDR3 length: 14 residues. Per the germline V gene, CDR1 is ENHRY and CDR2 is SYGVKD. DNA of the CDR3: TGTGCCACCAGTCCGGGGGTCCAGTCCTACGAGCAGTACTTC. Protein product: CATSPGVQSYEQYF.

The chain couples TRBV6-6 to TRBJ2-4; 7 nucleotides agree with TRBD1. Trimming removed 8 bases from V and 7 bases from J; junction bases left unmatched: 5. CDR3 size: 12 residues. The germline V gene encodes CDR1 MNHNY and CDR2 SVGAGI (reference sequence). In nucleotides, the CDR3 is TGTGCCAGCGGACAGGAACTTAACATTCAGTACTTC. Translation: CASGQELNIQYF.

This chain links TRBV10-3 with TRBJ2-7; D perhaps matches TRBD2 (5 bases). Germline values: CDR1 ENHRY, CDR2 SYGVKD. The CDR3 sequence is 14 residues long. The V and J ends lost 0 bases and 7 bases respectively, with 13 bases between them. The CDR3 loop is CAISESGPRGEQYF. CDR3 DNA: TGTGCCATCAGTGAGTCTGGTCCTAGAGGGGAGCAGTACTTC.

This clone was seen only once. The rearrangement uses TRBV14 and TRBJ2-7; 9 nucleotides align to TRBD2. There are 15 residues in the CDR3. The V and J ends lost 2 bases and 3 bases, in that order; junction bases with no gene match: 5. CDR1 SGHDN and CDR2 FVKESK come from the germline V gene. CDR3 nucleotide sequence: TGTGCCAGCAGCCAACCGGGACTAGCAATCTACGAGCAGTACTTC. This translates into CASSQPGLAIYEQYF.

V usage is TRBV7-2 and J usage is TRBJ2-7; D is perhaps TRBD1 (6 bases). The CDR3 has 13 residues. V gave up 5 bases and J gave up 4 bases, with 12 bases separating them. Germline CDR1 reads SGHTA; CDR2 reads FQGNSA. Written as DNA, the CDR3 is TGTGCCAGCAGCGGGTGGACAGATTACGAGCAGTACTTC. This sequence encodes CASSGWTDYEQYF.